The 23 T cell receptor beta chains presented below share a single source sample, sequenced in a study of beta chain features in type 1 diabetes. Reverse transcription of all isolated RNA meant that expressed TCRB transcripts were sequenced. Clones were sequenced by immunoSEQ multiplex PCR, and TCRdb holds only the in-frame ones, with some missing. The sample carries roughly 240,000 clones, under 70% recorded once. Sequencing was carried out using naive CD4+ T cells from blood. The receptors stem from a man aged 25 to 40 in good health.

J is TRBJ1-1 and V is TRBV2; D is ambiguous. The CDR3 runs 11 residues. Germline loops: CDR1 SNHLY, CDR2 FYNNEI. The V end was cut by 2 bases, the J end by 6 bases, with 4 bases between. CDR3 DNA: TGTGCCAGCAGTGAACAGGCTGAAGCTTTCTTT. Its translation is CASSEQAEAFF.

The chain has TRBV9 and TRBJ2-3; 8 nucleotides agree with TRBD2. The V gene end was trimmed by 4 bases and the J gene end by 2 bases; junction bases not matched to a gene: 6. CDR3 length: 15 amino acids. From germline, CDR1 is SGDLS and CDR2 YYNGEE. The CDR3 loop is CASSMSGSVTDTQYF. CDR3 nucleotide sequence: TGTGCCAGCAGCATGAGCGGGAGTGTCACAGATACGCAGTATTTT.

The chain couples TRBV30 to TRBJ2-1, with D hard to call. Germline V gene sequence: CDR1 GTSNPN, CDR2 SVGIG (reference sequence). With 3 bases removed from V and 0 bases from J, the gap between germline ends came to 12 bases. This CDR3 has 15 residues. The CDR3: CAWSDKYSSYNEQFF. CDR3 in DNA: TGTGCCTGGAGCGACAAGTATAGCTCCTACAATGAGCAGTTCTTC.

The CDR3 region has the DNA TGCAGCGTTGTAGAGCAGATTGAGACCCAGTACTTC. This codes for CSVVEQIETQYF. The genes are TRBV29-1 and TRBJ2-5; D gene unclear. CDR1 SQVTM and CDR2 ANQGSEA come from the germline V gene. CDR3 size: 12 residues. Between the trimmed V and J ends, which lost 4 bases and 5 bases, there was a span of 11 bases.

The gene calls are TRBV5-1 and TRBJ2-3; the D gene is possibly TRBD2 (5 bases). Germline CDR1 reads SGHRS; CDR2 reads YFSETQ. The CDR3 contains 14 residues. V lost 2 bases and J lost 3, with 10 bases in between. The CDR3 coding sequence is TGCGCCAGCAGCTTTGTGGAGGCGACAGATACGCAGTATTTT. Its translation: CASSFVEATDTQYF. Full variable domain (missing parts from reference TRBV5-1 and TRBJ2-3): KAGVTQTPRYLIKTRGQQVTLSCSPISGHRSVSWYQQTPGQGLQFLFEYFSETQRNKGNFPGRFSGRQFSNSRSEMNVSTLELGDSALYLCASSFVEATDTQYFGPGTRLTVL.

There are a few counts of this clone. The rearrangement links TRBV18 to TRBJ2-1; D gene unclear. Trimming removed 3 bases from V and 4 bases from J, with 7 bases in between. The CDR3 is 13 residues long. From germline, CDR1 is KGHSH and CDR2 LQKENI. The CDR3 protein is CASSPPNYNEQFF. The CDR3 region has the DNA TGTGCCAGCTCACCTCCCAATTACAATGAGCAGTTCTTC.

The chain has TRBV7-2 and TRBJ2-7, with D uncertain. Germline CDR1 reads SGHTA; CDR2 reads FQGNSA. The germline V and J ends were trimmed by 2 bases and 4 bases, with 3 bases remaining between them. The CDR3 is 11 amino acids. The CDR3 spells CASSLRYEQYF. In DNA form, the CDR3 reads TGTGCCAGCAGCTTACGGTACGAGCAGTACTTC.

This sequence joins TRBV30 and TRBJ2-1; TRBD2 matches 9 bases. V lost 1 base, J lost 3 bases, and 4 bases stayed unmatched. The germline gives CDR1 GTSNPN, CDR2 SVGIG (reference sequence). The CDR3 covers 15 residues. In DNA form, the CDR3 reads TGTGCCTGGAGTGGTAGCGGGGGACTCTACAATGAGCAGTTCTTC. It translates to CAWSGSGGLYNEQFF.

The rearrangement uses TRBV30 and TRBJ1-2; D is possibly TRBD1 (6 bases). The CDR3 consists of 13 residues. The V end lost 4 bases, the J end lost 4 bases, and 13 bases lay between the germline ends. The germline gives CDR1 GTSNPN, CDR2 SVGIG (reference sequence). The CDR3 is CAWTDRLPYGYTF. CDR3 DNA sequence: TGTGCCTGGACCGACAGGTTACCCTATGGCTACACCTTC.

The rearrangement joins TRBV30 to TRBJ1-5; D unresolved. The CDR3 extends over 13 amino acids. Trimming cost V 3 bases and J 2 bases, with 8 bases left between them. The germline CDR1 and CDR2 sequences are GTSNPN and SVGIG (reference sequence). The CDR3 loop is CAWSGNGNQPQHF. CDR3 in DNA: TGTGCCTGGAGCGGGAATGGCAATCAGCCCCAGCATTTT. Full variable domain (rest looked up from reference TRBV30 and TRBJ1-5): SQTIHQWPATLVQPVGSPLSLECTVEGTSNPNLYWYRQAAGRGLQLLFYSVGIGQISSEVPQNLSASRPQDRQFILSSKKLLLSDSGFYLCAWSGNGNQPQHFGDGTRLSIL.

The chain joins TRBV4-1 to TRBJ2-7; D ambiguous. The CDR3 is 14 residues long. V was shortened by 4 bases and J by 6 bases, with 16 bases between the two germline ends. CDR1 is MGHRA, CDR2 YSYEKL, per germline. The CDR3 DNA is TGCGCCAGCAGCCGCCCAGGAGCGCGAGGCGAGCAGTACTTC. Translation: CASSRPGARGEQYF.

The chain is built from TRBV29-1 and TRBJ2-1; D is unresolved. The CDR3 sequence is 14 residues long. The ends were cut back, 3 bases at V and 6 bases at J, with 15 bases in the middle. Germline loops: CDR1 SQVTM, CDR2 ANQGSEA. CDR3 amino acids: CSVDFRLRGNEQFF. Here the CDR3 DNA reads TGCAGCGTTGATTTCCGTCTCCGAGGCAATGAGCAGTTCTTC.

The CDR3 region has the DNA TGCAGCGTTAGGGAGGCTAGCGGGATTTTTGGTGAGCAGTTCTTC. Translated, it gives CSVREASGIFGEQFF. The V call is TRBV29-1, the J call TRBJ2-1; 9 nucleotides line up with TRBD2. Looked up from germline, CDR1 is SQVTM and CDR2 is ANQGSEA. V shed 5 bases, J shed 9 bases, and the junction held 14 bases outside the gene matches. The CDR3 totals 15 residues.

The chain joins TRBV9 to TRBJ2-3, with 8 nucleotides matching TRBD2. There are 14 residues in the CDR3. Trimming cost V 0 bases and J 4 bases; bases outside gene matches: 1. Germline V gene sequence: CDR1 SGDLS, CDR2 YYNGEE. CDR3 sequence (DNA): TGTGCCAGCAGCGTAGAAGCGGGAGCAGATACGCAGTATTTT. Translation gives CASSVEAGADTQYF.

This chain links TRBV6-5 with TRBJ2-7, with a tentative D call TRBD2 (5 bases). The germline V and J ends were trimmed by 6 bases and 5 bases, with 14 bases remaining between them. Germline CDR1 and CDR2: MNHEY and SVGAGI. This CDR3 has 13 residues. This CDR3 is CASSLGNRHEQYF. The CDR3 DNA reads as TGTGCCAGCAGCCTCGGGAATCGTCACGAGCAGTACTTC.

There are a few counts of this clone. The rearrangement joins TRBV4-1 to TRBJ2-6; D perhaps matches TRBD2 (5 bases). The CDR3 is 15 amino acids. The V gene's germline CDR1 is MGHRA and CDR2 YSYEKL. The V end lost 3 bases, the J end lost 2 bases, and 8 bases lay between the germline ends. The CDR3 coding sequence is TGCGCCAGCAGCCATGTGAGGGCTGGGGCCAACGTCCTGACTTTC. This encodes CASSHVRAGANVLTF.

The chain is built from TRBV11-2 and TRBJ2-1, with D tentatively TRBD1 (5 bases). CDR1 is SGHAT, CDR2 FQNNGV, per germline. V was trimmed by 1 base and J by 3 bases, leaving 10 bases between them. The CDR3 runs to 15 residues. The CDR3 here is CASSLARQGYNEQFF. CDR3 bases: TGTGCCAGCAGCTTAGCGCGGCAGGGCTACAATGAGCAGTTCTTC.

V gene TRBV30 combines with J gene TRBJ2-7; 10 nucleotides line up with TRBD1. Germline V gene lookup returns CDR1 GTSNPN and CDR2 SVGIG (reference sequence). With 3 bases clipped from V and 4 bases from J, the junction kept 9 bases outside the gene matches. The CDR3 spans 15 residues. CDR3 nucleotide sequence: TGTGCCTGGAGGGGCCTGGGACAGGGGTTATACGAGCAGTACTTC. Its translation is CAWRGLGQGLYEQYF.

This clone was picked up a small number of times. The chain couples TRBV20-1 to TRBJ2-3; no clear D. Germline CDR1 DFQATT, CDR2 SNEGSKA (reference sequence). This CDR3 contains 11 residues. V was cut by 5 bases and J by 6 bases, with 9 bases left in between. CDR3 protein: CSAPRWDTQYF. The CDR3 region has the DNA TGCAGTGCTCCTAGATGGGATACGCAGTATTTT.

V is TRBV28 and J is TRBJ2-1; D may be TRBD2 (5 bases). Trimming took 7 bases from V and 0 from J, leaving 7 bases between them. The CDR3 contains 13 residues. The germline V gene has CDR1 MDHEN and CDR2 SYDVKM. CDR3: CASIRGSYNEQFF. The CDR3 coding sequence is TGTGCCAGCATCCGGGGCTCCTACAATGAGCAGTTCTTC.

The table lists this clone with a count of one. The chain recombines TRBV27 with TRBJ1-5, with 9 bases lining up with TRBD1. The CDR3 is 13 residues long. Unmatched junction bases numbered 3, after V lost 5 bases and J lost 7 bases. Looked up from germline, CDR1 is MNHEY and CDR2 is SMNVEV (reference sequence). CDR3 protein: CASSRTGEQPQHF. The CDR3 nucleotides read TGTGCCAGCAGTAGGACAGGGGAACAGCCCCAGCATTTT.

This clone was seen once. A junction boundary mismatches the germline segment, possibly from a read error. This CDR3 reads CAWNQGLGAHF. The CDR3, as DNA: TGTGCCTGGAATCAGGGCTTGGGGGCGCACTTC. The chain couples TRBV30 to TRBJ2-7; a weak D match, TRBD1 (6 bases). The CDR3 contains 11 residues. Germline V CDR1 and CDR2: GTSNPN, SVGIG (reference sequence).

The gene calls are TRBV30 and TRBJ2-2; D unresolved. CDR1 is GTSNPN and CDR2 is SVGIG in the germline V gene (reference sequence). The CDR3 totals 14 residues. Trimming shortened V by 0 bases and J by 2 bases, and 7 bases separated the two germline ends. The CDR3 reads CAWSVVVNTGELFF. The CDR3 DNA reads TGTGCCTGGAGTGTTGTGGTTAACACCGGGGAGCTGTTTTTT.